This note documents a single TCR beta chain sequence. Its specificity is unknown. The data originate from a study of shared clonotypes between healthy human individuals. For the study at large: The people who gave samples were two women and a few men aged 18 to 49. Notes on the study in general: Relative to clonotypes present in all four donors, those not shared had lower generation probabilities. The sharing of 4% to 5.5% of naive CD4 clonotypes was seen across a handful of donors.

The CDR3 runs 15 residues. From germline, CDR1 is MNHNS and CDR2 SASEGT. Trimming cost V 4 bases and J 0 bases, with 11 bases left between them. Study processing details: Junction-only sequences without quality scores were provided by ImmunoSEQ, so filtering was different. Method: immunoSEQ multiplex PCR; TCRdb's copy keeps in-frame clones and lacks some. V and J calls plus clone size are reproduced from that table; the DNA served to infer D and trimming. The sample carries 2 million to 3 million clones, roughly 93% recorded once. Sequenced: naive CD4+ T cells from PBMCs. Subset: CD45RA+ positively selected. The gene calls are TRBV6-1 and TRBJ2-3; D is tentatively TRBD1 or TRBD2 (7 bases each). The clonotype originates from a young man in good health. Some clones in this sample may be carry-over from other donors' samples. The CDR3: CASSVQGGSTDTQYF. In DNA form, the CDR3 reads TGTGCCAGCAGTGTCCAGGGGGGGAGCACAGATACGCAGTATTTT.